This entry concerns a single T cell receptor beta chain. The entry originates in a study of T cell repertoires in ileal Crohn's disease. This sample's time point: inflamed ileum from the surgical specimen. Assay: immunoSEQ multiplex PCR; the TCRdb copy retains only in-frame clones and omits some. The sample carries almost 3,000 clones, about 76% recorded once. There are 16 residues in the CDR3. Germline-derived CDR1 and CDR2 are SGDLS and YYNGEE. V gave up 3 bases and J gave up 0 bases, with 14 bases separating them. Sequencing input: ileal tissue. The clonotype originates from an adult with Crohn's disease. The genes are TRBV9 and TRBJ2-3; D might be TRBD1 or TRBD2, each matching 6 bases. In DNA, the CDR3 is TGTGCCAGCAGCGCCTCGGGGGCTTCCAGCACAGATACGCAGTATTTT. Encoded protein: CASSASGASSTDTQYF.